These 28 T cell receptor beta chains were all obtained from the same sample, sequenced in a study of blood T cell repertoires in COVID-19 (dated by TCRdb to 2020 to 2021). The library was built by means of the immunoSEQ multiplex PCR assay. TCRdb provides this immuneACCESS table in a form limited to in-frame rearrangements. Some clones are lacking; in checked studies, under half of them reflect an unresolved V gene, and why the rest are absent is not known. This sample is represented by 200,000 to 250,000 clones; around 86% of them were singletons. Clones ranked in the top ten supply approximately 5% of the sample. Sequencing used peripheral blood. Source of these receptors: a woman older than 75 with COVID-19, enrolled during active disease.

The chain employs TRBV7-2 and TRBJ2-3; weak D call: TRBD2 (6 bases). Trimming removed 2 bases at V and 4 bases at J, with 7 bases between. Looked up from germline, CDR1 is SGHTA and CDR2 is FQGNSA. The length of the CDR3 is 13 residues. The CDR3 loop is CASSLIAADTQYF. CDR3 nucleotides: TGTGCCAGCAGCTTAATAGCGGCAGATACGCAGTATTTT.

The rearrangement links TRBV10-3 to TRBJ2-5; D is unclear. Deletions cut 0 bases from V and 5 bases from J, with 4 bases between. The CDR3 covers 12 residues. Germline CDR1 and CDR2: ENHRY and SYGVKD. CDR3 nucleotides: TGTGCCATCAGTGAGTCCGCGGAGACCCAGTACTTC. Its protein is CAISESAETQYF.

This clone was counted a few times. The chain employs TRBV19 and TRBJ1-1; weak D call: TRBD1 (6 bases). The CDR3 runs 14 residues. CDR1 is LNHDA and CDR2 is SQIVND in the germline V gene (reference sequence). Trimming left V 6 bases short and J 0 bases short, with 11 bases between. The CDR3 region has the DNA TGTGCCAGTAGGGATCAGGGGATGAACACTGAAGCTTTCTTT. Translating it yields CASRDQGMNTEAFF. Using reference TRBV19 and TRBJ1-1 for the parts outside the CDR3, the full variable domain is DGGITQSPKYLFRKEGQNVTLSCEQNLNHDAMYWYRQDPGQGLRLIYYSQIVNDFQKGDIAEGYSVSREKKESFPLTVTSAQKNPTAFYLCASRDQGMNTEAFFGQGTRLTVV.

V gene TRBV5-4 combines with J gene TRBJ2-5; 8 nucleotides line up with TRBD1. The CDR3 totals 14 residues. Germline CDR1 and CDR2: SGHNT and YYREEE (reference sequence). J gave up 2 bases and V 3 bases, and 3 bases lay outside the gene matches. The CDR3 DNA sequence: TGTGCCAGCAGCTGGGGGACAGGTCAAGAGACCCAGTACTTC. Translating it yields CASSWGTGQETQYF.

The chain's CDR3 is CASSQTGTVTGELFF. The CDR3 nucleotides are TGTGCCAGCAGCCAAACCGGGACTGTTACCGGGGAGCTGTTTTTT. The gene calls are TRBV3-1 (or the pseudogene TRBV3-2) and TRBJ2-2; a weak D match, TRBD2 (6 bases). This CDR3 region has 15 residues. Trimming left V 2 bases short and J 5 bases short, with 12 bases between. Germline V gene lookup returns CDR1 LGHDT and CDR2 YNNKEL (reference sequence).

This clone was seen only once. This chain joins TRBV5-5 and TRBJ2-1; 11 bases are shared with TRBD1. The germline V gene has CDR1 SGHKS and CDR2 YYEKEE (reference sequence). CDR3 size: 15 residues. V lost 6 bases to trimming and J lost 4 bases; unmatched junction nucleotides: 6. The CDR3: CASIPGQGEYNEQFF. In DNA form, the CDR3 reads TGTGCCAGCATTCCGGGACAGGGGGAGTACAATGAGCAGTTCTTC.

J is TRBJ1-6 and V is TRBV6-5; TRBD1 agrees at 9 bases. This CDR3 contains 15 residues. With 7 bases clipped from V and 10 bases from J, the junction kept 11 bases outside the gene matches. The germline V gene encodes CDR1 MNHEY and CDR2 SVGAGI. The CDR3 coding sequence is TGTGCCAGCACCGGGACAGGGTACTCGGGCTCACCCCTCCACTTT. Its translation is CASTGTGYSGSPLHF.

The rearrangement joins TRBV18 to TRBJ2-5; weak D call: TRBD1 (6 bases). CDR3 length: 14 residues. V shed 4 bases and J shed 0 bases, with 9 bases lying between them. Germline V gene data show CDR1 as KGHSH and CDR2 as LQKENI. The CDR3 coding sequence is TGTGCCAGCTCACATTGGACAGACCAAGAGACCCAGTACTTC. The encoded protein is CASSHWTDQETQYF.

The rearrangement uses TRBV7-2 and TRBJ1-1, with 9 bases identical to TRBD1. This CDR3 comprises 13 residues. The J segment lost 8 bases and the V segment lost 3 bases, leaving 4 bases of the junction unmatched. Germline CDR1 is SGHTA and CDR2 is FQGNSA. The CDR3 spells CASSLPTGGEAFF. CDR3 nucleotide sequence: TGTGCCAGCAGCTTGCCGACAGGGGGGGAAGCTTTCTTT.

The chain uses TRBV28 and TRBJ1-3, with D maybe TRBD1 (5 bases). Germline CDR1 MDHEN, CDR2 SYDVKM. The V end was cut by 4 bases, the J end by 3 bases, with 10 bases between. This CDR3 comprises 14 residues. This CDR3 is CASSWAGGGNTIYF. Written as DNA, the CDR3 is TGTGCCAGCAGTTGGGCGGGGGGTGGAAACACCATATATTTT.

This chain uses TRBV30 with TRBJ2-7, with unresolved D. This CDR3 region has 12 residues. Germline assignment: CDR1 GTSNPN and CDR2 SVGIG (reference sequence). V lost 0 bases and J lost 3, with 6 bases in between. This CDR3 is CAWSVTGYEQYF. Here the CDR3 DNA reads TGTGCCTGGAGTGTAACGGGCTACGAGCAGTACTTC. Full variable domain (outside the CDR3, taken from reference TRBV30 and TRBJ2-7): SQTIHQWPATLVQPVGSPLSLECTVEGTSNPNLYWYRQAAGRGLQLLFYSVGIGQISSEVPQNLSASRPQDRQFILSSKKLLLSDSGFYLCAWSVTGYEQYFGPGTRLTVT.

The CDR3 reads CASSLVVSDNSPLHF. In DNA form, the CDR3 reads TGCGCCAGCAGCTTGGTAGTCAGCGATAATTCACCCCTCCACTTT. This rearrangement joins TRBV5-1 to TRBJ1-6; D is uncertain. This CDR3 contains 15 residues. V was cut by 0 bases and J by 5 bases, with 9 bases left in between. Germline CDR1 and CDR2: SGHRS and YFSETQ.

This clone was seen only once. CDR3 in DNA: TGCAGTGCTAGTCCCCCGGTGGGGGCCAAGTTCCCAGATACGCAGTATTTT. This codes for CSASPPVGAKFPDTQYF. The rearrangement uses TRBV20-1 and TRBJ2-3; tentatively, D is TRBD1 (6 bases). The CDR3 is 17 amino acids. CDR1 and CDR2 from the germline V gene are DFQATT and SNEGSKA (reference sequence). V was cut by 3 bases and J by 4 bases, with 23 bases left in between.

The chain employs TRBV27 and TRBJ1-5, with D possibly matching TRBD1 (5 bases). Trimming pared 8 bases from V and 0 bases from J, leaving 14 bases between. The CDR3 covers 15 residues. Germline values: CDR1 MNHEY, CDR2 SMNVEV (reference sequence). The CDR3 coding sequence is TGTGCCAGCGGGTTATCGGGGCTTAGCAATCAGCCCCAGCATTTT. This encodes CASGLSGLSNQPQHF.

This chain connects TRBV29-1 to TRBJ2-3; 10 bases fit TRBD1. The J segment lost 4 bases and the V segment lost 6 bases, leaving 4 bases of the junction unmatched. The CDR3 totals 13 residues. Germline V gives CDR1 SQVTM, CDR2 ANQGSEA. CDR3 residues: CSVGGQGPDTQYF. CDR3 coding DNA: TGCAGCGTGGGGGGACAGGGGCCAGATACGCAGTATTTT.

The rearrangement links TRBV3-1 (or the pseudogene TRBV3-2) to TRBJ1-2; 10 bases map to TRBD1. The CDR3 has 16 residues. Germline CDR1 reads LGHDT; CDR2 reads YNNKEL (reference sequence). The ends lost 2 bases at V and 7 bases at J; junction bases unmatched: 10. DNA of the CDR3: TGTGCCAGCAGCCAACAAAACCGGGACAGGGGAGTTGGCTACACCTTC. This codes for CASSQQNRDRGVGYTF.

The CDR3 coding sequence is TGTGCCAGTAGTGTTACAGGGACCAGCAATCAGCCCCAGCATTTT. Its translation is CASSVTGTSNQPQHF. This rearrangement joins TRBV19 to TRBJ1-5, with D perhaps TRBD1 (6 bases). CDR1 is LNHDA, CDR2 SQIVND, per germline (reference sequence). This CDR3 region has 15 residues. Deletions cut 5 bases from V and 1 base from J, with 12 bases between.

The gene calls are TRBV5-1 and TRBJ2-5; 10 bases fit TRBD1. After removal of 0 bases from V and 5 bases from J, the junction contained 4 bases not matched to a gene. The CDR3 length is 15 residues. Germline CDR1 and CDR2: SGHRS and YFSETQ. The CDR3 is CASSLAGTGAETQYF. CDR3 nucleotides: TGCGCCAGCAGCTTGGCCGGGACAGGGGCCGAGACCCAGTACTTC.

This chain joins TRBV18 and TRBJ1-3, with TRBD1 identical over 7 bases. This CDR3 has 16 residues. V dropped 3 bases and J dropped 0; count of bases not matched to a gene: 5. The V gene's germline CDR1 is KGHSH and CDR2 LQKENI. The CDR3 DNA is TGTGCCAGCTCACCCCAGGGACAGACCTCTGGAAACACCATATATTTT. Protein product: CASSPQGQTSGNTIYF. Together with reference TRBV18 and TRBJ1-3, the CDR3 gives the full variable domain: NAGVMQNPRHLVRRRGQEARLRCSPMKGHSHVYWYRQLPEEGLKFMVYLQKENIIDESGMPKERFSAEFPKEGPSILRIQQVVRGDSAAYFCASSPQGQTSGNTIYFGEGSWLTVV.

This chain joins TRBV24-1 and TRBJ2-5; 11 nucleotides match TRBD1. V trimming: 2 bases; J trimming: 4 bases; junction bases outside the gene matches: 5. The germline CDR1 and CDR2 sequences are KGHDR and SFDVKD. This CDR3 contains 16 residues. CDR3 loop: CATSDSRTGGRETQYF. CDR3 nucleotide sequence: TGTGCCACCAGTGATTCTAGGACAGGGGGCCGAGAGACCCAGTACTTC.

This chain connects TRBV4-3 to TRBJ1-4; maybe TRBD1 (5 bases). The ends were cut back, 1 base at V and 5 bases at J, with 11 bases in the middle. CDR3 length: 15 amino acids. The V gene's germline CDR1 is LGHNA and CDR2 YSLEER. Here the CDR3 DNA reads TGCGCCAGCAGCCAAGTCCCCCAGGGAAATGAAAAACTGTTTTTT. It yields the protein CASSQVPQGNEKLFF.

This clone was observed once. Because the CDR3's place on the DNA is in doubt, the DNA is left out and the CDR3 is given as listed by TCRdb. The CDR3 loop is CASSTSGLGTQYF. The chain uses TRBV6-5 and TRBJ2-5; no DNA check was done on the table's D call, TRBD2. The CDR3 is 13 amino acids long, termini counted. CDR1 is MNHEY and CDR2 is SVGAGI in the germline V gene.

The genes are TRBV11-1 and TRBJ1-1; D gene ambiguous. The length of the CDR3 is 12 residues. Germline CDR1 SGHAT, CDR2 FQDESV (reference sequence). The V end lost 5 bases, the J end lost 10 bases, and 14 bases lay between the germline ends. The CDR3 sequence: CASSPREGRAFF. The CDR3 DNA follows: TGTGCCAGCAGCCCTCGTGAAGGGAGAGCTTTCTTT.

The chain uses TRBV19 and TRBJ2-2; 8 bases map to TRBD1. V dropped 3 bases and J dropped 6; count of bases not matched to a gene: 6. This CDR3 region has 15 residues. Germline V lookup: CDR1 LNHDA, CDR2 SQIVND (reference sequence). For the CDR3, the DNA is TGTGCCAGTAGTATTGGACAGGGACAGGCCGGGGAGCTGTTTTTT. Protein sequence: CASSIGQGQAGELFF.

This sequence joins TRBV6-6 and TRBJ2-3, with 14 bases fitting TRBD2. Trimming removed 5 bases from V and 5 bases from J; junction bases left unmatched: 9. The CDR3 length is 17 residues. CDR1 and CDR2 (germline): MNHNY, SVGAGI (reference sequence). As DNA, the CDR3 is TGTGCCAGCAGTCCTGGACTAGCGGGGGGACAACTAGATACGCAGTATTTT. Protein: CASSPGLAGGQLDTQYF.

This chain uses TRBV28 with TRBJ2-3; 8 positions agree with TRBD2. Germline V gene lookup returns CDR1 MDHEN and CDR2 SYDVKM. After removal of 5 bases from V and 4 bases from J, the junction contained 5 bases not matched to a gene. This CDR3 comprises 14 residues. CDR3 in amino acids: CASSPGGGSDTQYF. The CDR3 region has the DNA TGTGCCAGCAGTCCCGGGGGGGGGTCAGATACGCAGTATTTT.

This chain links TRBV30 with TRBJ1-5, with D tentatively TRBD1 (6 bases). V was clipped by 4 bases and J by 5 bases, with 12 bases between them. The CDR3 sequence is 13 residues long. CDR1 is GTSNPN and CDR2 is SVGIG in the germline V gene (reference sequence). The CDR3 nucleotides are TGTGCCTGGACCCCGACAGGAGATCAGCCCCAGCATTTT. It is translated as CAWTPTGDQPQHF.

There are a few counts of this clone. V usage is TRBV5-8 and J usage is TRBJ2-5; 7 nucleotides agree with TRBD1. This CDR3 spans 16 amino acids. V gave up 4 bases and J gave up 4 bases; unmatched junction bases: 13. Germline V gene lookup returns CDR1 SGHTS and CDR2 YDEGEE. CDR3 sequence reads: CASSKLLQGMGETQYF. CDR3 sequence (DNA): TGTGCCAGCAGCAAGCTCTTACAGGGGATGGGAGAGACCCAGTACTTC.